The clone carrying this T cell receptor (beta chain) was counted a single time. The data originate from a study of control samples from healthy donors and cancer patients. Sequencing was performed with immunoSEQ multiplex PCR; in TCRdb, only in-frame clones are kept and a portion is missing. The table includes about 130,000 clones, about 95% detected once. The CDR3 has 12 residues. V was cut by 2 bases and J by 6 bases, with 7 bases left in between. Germline V gives CDR1 MNHEY, CDR2 SVGAGI. The rearrangement joins TRBV6-5 to TRBJ1-2; perhaps TRBD1 as D (6 bases). The TCR was taken from a man in his thirties or forties in good health. Sequenced: blood. CDR3 residues: CASSYRGNGYTF. In nucleotides, the CDR3 is TGTGCCAGCAGTTACAGGGGGAATGGCTACACCTTC.